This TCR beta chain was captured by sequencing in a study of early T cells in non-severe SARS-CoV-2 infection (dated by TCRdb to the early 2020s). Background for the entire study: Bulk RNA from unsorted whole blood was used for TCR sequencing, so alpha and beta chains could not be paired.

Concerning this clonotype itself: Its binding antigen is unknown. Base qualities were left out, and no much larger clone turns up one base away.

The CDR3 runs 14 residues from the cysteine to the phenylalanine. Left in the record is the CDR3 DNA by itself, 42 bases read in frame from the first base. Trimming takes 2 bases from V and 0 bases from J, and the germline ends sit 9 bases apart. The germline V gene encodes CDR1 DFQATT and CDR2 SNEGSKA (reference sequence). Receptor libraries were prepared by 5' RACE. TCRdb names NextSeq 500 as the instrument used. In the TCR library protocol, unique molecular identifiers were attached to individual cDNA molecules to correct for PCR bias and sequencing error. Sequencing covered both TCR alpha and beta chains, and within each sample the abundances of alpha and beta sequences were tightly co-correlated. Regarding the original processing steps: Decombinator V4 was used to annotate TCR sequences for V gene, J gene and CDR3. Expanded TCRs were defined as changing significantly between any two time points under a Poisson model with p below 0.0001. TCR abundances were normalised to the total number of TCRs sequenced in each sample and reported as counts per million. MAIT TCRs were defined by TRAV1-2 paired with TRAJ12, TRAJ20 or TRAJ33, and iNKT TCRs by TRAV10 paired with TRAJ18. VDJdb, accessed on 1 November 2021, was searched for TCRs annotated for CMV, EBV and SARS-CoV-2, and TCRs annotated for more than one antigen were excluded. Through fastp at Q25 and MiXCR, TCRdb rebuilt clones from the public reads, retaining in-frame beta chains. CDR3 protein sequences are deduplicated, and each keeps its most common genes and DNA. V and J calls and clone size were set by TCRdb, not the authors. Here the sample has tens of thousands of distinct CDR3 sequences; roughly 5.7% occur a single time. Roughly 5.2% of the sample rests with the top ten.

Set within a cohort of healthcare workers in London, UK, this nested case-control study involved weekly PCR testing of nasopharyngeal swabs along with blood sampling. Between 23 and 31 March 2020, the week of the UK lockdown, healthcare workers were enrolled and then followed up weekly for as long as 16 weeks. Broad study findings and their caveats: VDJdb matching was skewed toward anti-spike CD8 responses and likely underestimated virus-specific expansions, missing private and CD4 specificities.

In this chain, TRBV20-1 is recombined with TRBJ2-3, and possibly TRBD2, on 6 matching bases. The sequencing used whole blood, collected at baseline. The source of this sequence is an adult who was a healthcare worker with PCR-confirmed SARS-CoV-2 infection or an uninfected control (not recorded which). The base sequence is TGCAGTGCTAGAATCGGGACTAGCACAGATACGCAGTATTTT. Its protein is CSARIGTSTDTQYF.